This record covers a single T cell receptor beta chain. This sample is part of a study of blood T cell repertoires in COVID-19. About the research overall: Acute-phase and convalescent COVID-19 samples originated in the United States, Italy and Spain.

CDR3 size: 14 residues. From germline, CDR1 is MGHRA and CDR2 YSYEKL. The junction had 9 bases not matched to a gene; V was cut back by 3 bases and J by 9 bases. Here immunoSEQ multiplex PCR was the method, and the copy in TCRdb shows in-frame clones only, minus some. Found here are roughly 79,000 clones, roughly 82% of them singletons; the top ten hold approximately 7.3%. This sequence originates from a human donor in a cohort sampled during active COVID-19. This rearrangement joins TRBV4-1 to TRBJ2-7; 9 nucleotides match TRBD1. Material for sequencing was peripheral blood. Written as DNA, the CDR3 is TGCGCCAGCAGCCAGAGGTCCCGGGACAGGGCGCAGTACTTC. Amino acids: CASSQRSRDRAQYF.